Here is one T cell receptor (beta chain) with its context. Its antigen target is currently unknown. One base away there is no much larger clone; base qualities are not given. The data stem from a study of CD8 T cells in Susac syndrome (dated by TCRdb to between 2018 and 2020). Turning to the overall study: The study used repertoire sequencing to test whether antigen drove CD8+ T cell activation and differentiation in Susac syndrome. What the authors observed across the whole study: The study acknowledged that relatively few individuals were included in the TCR sequencing and HLA analysis.

Between the V and J ends, shortened by 1 base and 0 bases respectively, the junction contains 9 bases. The CDR3 sequence holds 16 residues, the cysteine and phenylalanine included. Left in the record is the CDR3 DNA by itself, 48 bases read in frame from the first base. CDR1 and CDR2, per the germline V gene, are SGHDN and FVKESK. RNA was extracted using the RNeasy kit, and roughly 0.5 to 1 microgram was reverse transcribed with random hexamers. TCR beta CDR3 regions were amplified with the immunoSEQ multiplex PCR assay covering 54 Vbeta and 13 Jbeta segments. PCR amplification bias was corrected by using a synthetic template baseline for primer optimization and computational correction. The authors processed their data as follows. Reads were annotated to V, D and J genes according to IMGT and were analyzed with immunoSEQ Analyzer, with only productive sequences retained. Clonality was calculated as one minus the Shannon entropy normalized by log2 of the number of productive unique sequences. For each patient and control, public and private clones were evaluated within the 100 most prevalent clones. Susac-specific clones were defined as absent from healthy and MS cohorts, some 1,000 published viral clones and other ImmuneACCESS disease sequences. In TCRdb, the public reads were trimmed at Q25 with fastp and aligned with MiXCR, with productive beta chains retained. Identical CDR3 protein sequences are pooled into one entry, listed with their most common genes and DNA. These V and J calls rely on TCRdb rather than the paper's analysis. This sample holds fewer than 250,000 distinct CDR3 sequences; 80% to 95% were observed only once. The ten biggest clones cover about 0.1% of the sample.

High-throughput TCR beta sequencing profiled peripheral blood CD8+ and CD4+ T cells from healthy donors, Susac syndrome patients and multiple sclerosis patients. Healthy donors were age- and sex-matched controls. Bulk CD8+ and CD4+ T cells were purified magnetically by negative isolation, whereas CD8+ TEMRA cells were enriched by FACS. Blood was drawn into EDTA tubes, processed within 24 hours, and PBMCs were isolated by density gradient centrifugation. PBMCs destined for TCR sequencing were cryopreserved in liquid nitrogen and later thawed in a 37 °C water bath. The sorted or isolated CD4+, CD8+ and CD8+ TEMRA cells reached a purity of at least 90%.

The source of this sequence is a human donor in good health. This receptor chain uses TRBV14 and TRBJ1-4; TRBD1 is possibly the D segment (5 matching bases). The specimen was CD4+ T cells from PBMCs. The encoded CDR3 is CASSQVGGATNEKLFF. The nucleotide sequence reads TGTGCCAGCAGCCAAGTGGGGGGGGCAACTAATGAAAAACTGTTTTTT.